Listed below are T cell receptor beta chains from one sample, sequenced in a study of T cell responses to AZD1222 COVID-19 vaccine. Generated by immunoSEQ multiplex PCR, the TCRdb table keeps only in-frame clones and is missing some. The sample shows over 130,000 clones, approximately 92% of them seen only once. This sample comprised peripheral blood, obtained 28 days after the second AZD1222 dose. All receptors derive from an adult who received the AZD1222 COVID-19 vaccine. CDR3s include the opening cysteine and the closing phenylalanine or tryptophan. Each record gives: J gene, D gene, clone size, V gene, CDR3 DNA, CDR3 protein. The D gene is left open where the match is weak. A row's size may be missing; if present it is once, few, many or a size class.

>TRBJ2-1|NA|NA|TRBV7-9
TGTGCCAGCAGCTATATCTGGGGGGCGAATGAGCAGTTCTTC
CASSYIWGANEQFF
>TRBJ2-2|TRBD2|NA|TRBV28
TGTGCCAGCCGCGAGGGGGGGGGACTAGCGGCGAACACCGGGGAGCTGTTTTTT
CASREGGGLAANTGELFF
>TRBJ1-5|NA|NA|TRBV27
TGTGCCAGCACAGGAGATGCTTATCAGCCCCAGCATTTT
CASTGDAYQPQHF
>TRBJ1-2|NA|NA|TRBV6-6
TGTGCCAGCAGTTTACCGGGCGGGGGCTACACCTTC
CASSLPGGGYTF
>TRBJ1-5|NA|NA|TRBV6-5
TGTGCCAGCAGTTACAAGGGCTCGGGCAATCAGCCCCAGCATTTT
CASSYKGSGNQPQHF
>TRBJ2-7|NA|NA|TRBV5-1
TGCGCCAGCAGCTTGGAGGTGGCGGACTACGAGCAGTACTTC
CASSLEVADYEQYF
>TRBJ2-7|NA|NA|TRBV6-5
TGTGCCACCGTCCCCGGACAGAGCTACGAGCAGTACTTC
CATVPGQSYEQYF
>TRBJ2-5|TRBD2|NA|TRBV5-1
TGCGCCAGCTCAAGGGCTAGCGGAGAGACCCAGTACTTC
CASSRASGETQYF
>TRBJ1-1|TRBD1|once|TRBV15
TGTGCCACCAGCCCCCGACAGGGTCGGAACACTGAAGCTTTCTTT
CATSPRQGRNTEAFF
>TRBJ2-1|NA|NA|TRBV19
TGTGCCAGTAGTATCGTTCCGGGTTACAATGAGCAGTTCTTC
CASSIVPGYNEQFF
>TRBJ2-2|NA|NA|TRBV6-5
TGTGCCAGCAGTTACAACACCGGGGAGCTGTTTTTT
CASSYNTGELFF
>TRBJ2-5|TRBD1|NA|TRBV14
TGTGCCAGCAGCCAAAGGGACAGTACTCGAGAGACCCAGTACTTC
CASSQRDSTRETQYF
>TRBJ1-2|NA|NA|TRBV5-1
TGCGCCAGCAGCTTGGAGGAGGGAAACTATGGCTACACCTTC
CASSLEEGNYGYTF
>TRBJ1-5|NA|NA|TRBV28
TGTGCCAGCAGTTTTTGGGGAGACCCGCCCGGCAATCAGCCCCAGCATTTT
CASSFWGDPPGNQPQHF
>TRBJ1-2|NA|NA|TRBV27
TGTGCCAGCAGTTTATCGCTGGACGGCCGCTATGGCTACACCTTC
CASSLSLDGRYGYTF
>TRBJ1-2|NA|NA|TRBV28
TGTGCCAGCAGTCCGGACCGGGTGACGGATTATGGCTACACCTTC
CASSPDRVTDYGYTF
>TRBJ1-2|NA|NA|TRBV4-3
TGCGCCAGCAGCCAAGGGGCGGGTACGACCACTGAAGGGGGCTACACCTTC
CASSQGAGTTTEGGYTF
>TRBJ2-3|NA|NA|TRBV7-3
TGTGCCAGCAGCTTTCCAGGGTCAGATACGCAGTATTTT
CASSFPGSDTQYF
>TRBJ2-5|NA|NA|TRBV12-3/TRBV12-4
TGTGCCAGCAGTCAGACTAGACAAGAGACCCAGTACTTC
CASSQTRQETQYF
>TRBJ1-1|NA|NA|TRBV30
TGTGCCTGGAGTTCTGGACAGCCGAACACTGAAGCTTTCTTT
CAWSSGQPNTEAFF
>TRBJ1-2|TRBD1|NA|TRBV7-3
TGTGCCAGCAGCCAGGGGGATCCCCTCTATGGCTACACCTTC
CASSQGDPLYGYTF
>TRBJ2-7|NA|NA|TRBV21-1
TGTGCCAGCAGCGACAGGGAGAGGGCCTACGAGCAGTACTTC
CASSDRERAYEQYF
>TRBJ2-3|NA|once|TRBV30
TGTGCCTGGAGTACATCTCTCACAGATACGCAGTATTTT
CAWSTSLTDTQYF
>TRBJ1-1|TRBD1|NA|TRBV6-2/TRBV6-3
TGTGCCAGCAGTGTGAGGACAGGGCCGAACACTGAAGCTTTCTTT
CASSVRTGPNTEAFF
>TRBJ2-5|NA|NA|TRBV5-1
TGCGCCAGCAGCTTGGGACAGCTTCAAGAGACCCAGTACTTC
CASSLGQLQETQYF
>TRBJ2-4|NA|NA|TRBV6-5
TGTGCCAGCAGTAACCGCCTTGGGGACATTCAGTACTTC
CASSNRLGDIQYF